Below are 26 T cell receptor beta chains sequenced from a single sample in a study of shared clonotypes between healthy human individuals. Generated by immunoSEQ multiplex PCR, the TCRdb table keeps only in-frame clones and is missing some. The table lists around 700,000 clones, about 74% of them singletons. Sequenced: memory CD4+ T cells sorted from blood. Subset noted: CD45RA-negative fraction. These receptor sequences come from a woman aged 25-40 years in good health.

Points on this clone: This same CDR3 is encoded by further DNA sequences in the sample. The chain is built from TRBV7-3 and TRBJ2-3, with a weak D call TRBD2 (6 bases). Germline CDR1 reads SGHTA; CDR2 reads FQGTGA. V was trimmed by 4 bases and J by 2 bases, leaving 10 bases between them. The CDR3 consists of 14 residues. CDR3 loop: CASSSGLSTDTQYF. CDR3 nucleotide sequence: TGTGCCAGCAGCTCTGGACTATCCACAGATACGCAGTATTTT.

CDR3 in amino acids: CASRGQGEAAEAFF. The CDR3 bases are TGCGCCAGCAGAGGACAGGGGGAGGCGGCTGAAGCTTTCTTT. This sequence joins TRBV5-1 and TRBJ1-1; 10 nucleotides line up with TRBD1. This CDR3 has 14 amino acids. The germline CDR1 and CDR2 sequences are SGHRS and YFSETQ. V trimming: 5 bases; J trimming: 6 bases; junction bases outside the gene matches: 7.

The rearrangement links TRBV5-5 to TRBJ1-1; a weak D match, TRBD1 (5 bases). The CDR3 has 15 residues. V was clipped by 4 bases and J by 0 bases, with 13 bases between them. Looked up from germline, CDR1 is SGHKS and CDR2 is YYEKEE (reference sequence). The CDR3 is CASSPDWGLNTEAFF. The CDR3 region has the DNA TGTGCCAGCAGCCCGGATTGGGGCTTGAACACTGAAGCTTTCTTT.

The chain joins TRBV2 to TRBJ2-1, with 11 positions matching TRBD2. This CDR3 has 14 amino acids. The ends lost 8 bases at V and 3 bases at J; junction bases unmatched: 3. Germline V gene lookup returns CDR1 SNHLY and CDR2 FYNNEI. CDR3 protein: CASDSGRGYNEQFF. The CDR3 DNA follows: TGTGCCAGCGATAGCGGGAGGGGCTACAATGAGCAGTTCTTC.

The chain links TRBV5-1 to TRBJ2-3; TRBD2 matches at 8 bases. The length of the CDR3 is 14 residues. V lost 4 bases to trimming and J lost 3 bases; unmatched junction nucleotides: 4. Germline values: CDR1 SGHRS, CDR2 YFSETQ. The CDR3 DNA is TGCGCCAGCAGCCTACTAGCGGAAACAGATACGCAGTATTTT. Encoded protein: CASSLLAETDTQYF.

The CDR3 region is CASSLFDPTTPHF. CDR3 nucleotide sequence: TGTGCCAGCAGTTTATTCGATCCAACCACCCCTCATTTT. The rearrangement uses TRBV28 and TRBJ1-5, with D unresolved. Trimming stripped 1 base from V and 16 bases from J, with 17 bases between. Germline V gene sequence: CDR1 MDHEN, CDR2 SYDVKM. The CDR3 totals 13 residues. The variable domain in full, with the rest retrieved from reference TRBV28 and TRBJ1-5, is DVKVTQSSRYLVKRTGEKVFLECVQDMDHENMFWYRQDPGLGLRLIYFSYDVKMKEKGDIPEGYSVSREKKERFSLILESASTNQTSMYLCASSLFDPTTPHFGDGTRLSIL.

The rearrangement links TRBV20-1 to TRBJ2-3, with D uncertain. CDR3 size: 11 residues. Germline V gene lookup returns CDR1 DFQATT and CDR2 SNEGSKA (reference sequence). V was cut by 5 bases and J by 9 bases, with 12 bases left in between. CDR3 amino acids: CSAGDQDTQYF. Here the CDR3 DNA reads TGCAGTGCTGGCGATCAAGACACGCAGTATTTT.

Notes on this clone: Other DNA sequences of this sample code for an identical CDR3. V is TRBV5-1 and J is TRBJ2-5, with 8 bases aligning to TRBD1. Germline trimming cut 0 bases from V and 5 bases from J; bases unmatched to any gene: 3. CDR1 SGHRS and CDR2 YFSETQ come from the germline V gene. The CDR3 is 14 residues long. CDR3 nucleotides: TGCGCCAGCAGCTTGGTCAGGGGGCGGGAGACCCAGTACTTC. This sequence encodes CASSLVRGRETQYF.

The chain links TRBV2 to TRBJ1-5, with 7 positions matching TRBD1. The CDR3 loop spans 15 amino acids. The germline gives CDR1 SNHLY, CDR2 FYNNEI. The J segment lost 7 bases and the V segment lost 5 bases, leaving 11 bases of the junction unmatched. The CDR3 protein is CASSLGKGQPQPQHF. The CDR3 bases are TGTGCCAGCAGTCTTGGGAAGGGACAGCCCCAGCCCCAGCATTTT.

The chain uses TRBV10-3 and TRBJ1-2; TRBD1 aligns across 11 bases. Losses at the gene ends were 6 bases for V and 7 bases for J; bases not matched to a gene: 7. The CDR3 is 14 residues long. Germline loops: CDR1 ENHRY, CDR2 SYGVKD. CDR3 nucleotides: TGTGCCATCAGCCGAGGACAGGGGGCTGGTGGCTACACCTTC. This codes for CAISRGQGAGGYTF.

This clone has a single count. V is TRBV6-5 and J is TRBJ2-5; D remains ambiguous. Trimming shortened V by 2 bases and J by 5 bases, and 9 bases separated the two germline ends. The CDR3 runs to 13 residues. CDR1 and CDR2 (germline): MNHEY, SVGAGI. CDR3 amino acids: CASSYREGETQYF. CDR3 nucleotide sequence: TGTGCCAGCAGTTACAGGGAAGGGGAGACCCAGTACTTC.

This clone was counted once. The V and J genes are TRBV27 and TRBJ2-1; 8 positions agree with TRBD2. The CDR3 covers 14 residues. Germline V gene sequence: CDR1 MNHEY, CDR2 SMNVEV (reference sequence). The V segment lost 6 bases and the J segment 6 bases; nucleotides outside the gene matches: 7. The CDR3 DNA reads TGTGCCAGCAGGGGGAGCGGGAGAGGCAATGAGCAGTTCTTC. This sequence encodes CASRGSGRGNEQFF.

This clone showed up just a few times. V and J are TRBV30 and TRBJ2-1, with TRBD1 matching 7 bases. The CDR3 has 12 amino acids. Germline CDR1 reads GTSNPN; CDR2 reads SVGIG (reference sequence). V trimming: 2 bases; J trimming: 12 bases; junction bases outside the gene matches: 7. The CDR3 reads CAWSRGTARQFF. The CDR3 bases are TGTGCCTGGAGTAGGGGGACAGCTCGGCAGTTCTTC.

The CDR3 nucleotides read TGCGCCAGCAGCTTGTCAGGAAACGTCCTGACTTTC. Amino acids: CASSLSGNVLTF. V gene TRBV5-1 combines with J gene TRBJ2-6; no clear D gene. Germline CDR1 is SGHRS and CDR2 is YFSETQ. The CDR3 runs to 12 residues. V dropped 1 base and J dropped 10 bases, with 6 bases sitting between them. The entire variable domain, with the rest obtained from reference TRBV5-1 and TRBJ2-6, is as follows: KAGVTQTPRYLIKTRGQQVTLSCSPISGHRSVSWYQQTPGQGLQFLFEYFSETQRNKGNFPGRFSGRQFSNSRSEMNVSTLELGDSALYLCASSLSGNVLTFGAGSRLTVL.

This clone was seen only a few times. This sequence joins TRBV4-2 and TRBJ2-3, with 9 bases identical to TRBD2. The CDR3 totals 16 residues. Germline CDR1 reads LGHNA; CDR2 reads YNFKEQ. The junction had 4 bases not matched to a gene; V was cut back by 0 bases and J by 3 bases. The CDR3 protein is CASSQDSGSGTDTQYF. The CDR3 bases are TGTGCCAGCAGCCAAGATAGCGGGAGCGGGACAGATACGCAGTATTTT.

The rearrangement joins TRBV6-1 to TRBJ2-1; D is uncertain. Germline V lookup: CDR1 MNHNS, CDR2 SASEGT. The CDR3 has 12 amino acids. V was trimmed by 1 base and J by 15 bases, leaving 13 bases between them. The CDR3 loop is CASSEVDLSGFF. The CDR3 DNA sequence: TGTGCCAGCAGTGAAGTGGATCTCTCAGGGTTCTTC.

The rearrangement links TRBV30 to TRBJ2-1; TRBD2 agrees at 14 bases. This CDR3 comprises 16 residues. After removal of 3 bases from V and 7 bases from J, the junction contained 8 bases not matched to a gene. Germline CDR1 GTSNPN, CDR2 SVGIG (reference sequence). CDR3 loop: CAWRGPGLAGENEQFF. Written as DNA, the CDR3 is TGTGCCTGGAGGGGGCCGGGACTAGCGGGAGAGAATGAGCAGTTCTTC.

The chain joins TRBV30 to TRBJ2-2; TRBD1 agrees at 11 bases. This CDR3 has 16 amino acids. CDR1 and CDR2 from the germline V gene are GTSNPN and SVGIG (reference sequence). The V gene end was trimmed by 3 bases and the J gene end by 3 bases; junction bases not matched to a gene: 6. CDR3 residues: CAWSAWDRGYTGELFF. DNA for the CDR3: TGTGCCTGGAGCGCTTGGGACAGGGGGTACACCGGGGAGCTGTTTTTT.

The chain joins TRBV10-3 to TRBJ2-1; D not resolved. With 2 bases removed from V and 7 bases from J, the gap between germline ends came to 9 bases. This CDR3 has 13 amino acids. CDR1 is ENHRY and CDR2 is SYGVKD in the germline V gene. The CDR3 region is CAISEAASNEQFF. CDR3 nucleotides: TGTGCCATCAGTGAGGCAGCGTCGAATGAGCAGTTCTTC.

This chain links TRBV29-1 with TRBJ2-3, with TRBD2 identical over 9 bases. The CDR3 totals 14 residues. V lost 6 bases and J lost 4; bases outside the gene matches: 8. Germline assignment: CDR1 SQVTM and CDR2 ANQGSEA. CDR3 in DNA: TGCAGCGTGCTTAGGGCGGGAGGGGCAGATACGCAGTATTTT. This encodes CSVLRAGGADTQYF.

This sequence joins TRBV5-1 and TRBJ2-7; 10 nucleotides line up with TRBD2. CDR3 length: 15 residues. The germline V gene encodes CDR1 SGHRS and CDR2 YFSETQ. The ends lost 4 bases at V and 3 bases at J; junction bases unmatched: 7. The CDR3 region has the DNA TGCGCCAGCAGCCGCCTCCTAGCGGGGGACTACGAGCAGTACTTC. It translates to CASSRLLAGDYEQYF.

The CDR3 sequence is CASSADAGTGRDTQYF. The DNA for the CDR3 is TGTGCCAGTAGCGCCGATGCCGGGACAGGGCGAGATACGCAGTATTTT. The chain recombines TRBV19 with TRBJ2-3, with TRBD1 identical over 9 bases. The germline V gene has CDR1 LNHDA and CDR2 SQIVND (reference sequence). There are 16 residues in the CDR3. Trimming cost V 6 bases and J 5 bases; bases outside gene matches: 12.

The CDR3 DNA follows: TGTGCCAGCAGCATCGGGACGATGGGACTAGAGCTCAATGAGCAGTTCTTC. Amino acid sequence: CASSIGTMGLELNEQFF. The rearrangement uses TRBV11-2 and TRBJ2-1; 8 bases fit TRBD2. Unmatched junction bases numbered 15, after V lost 5 bases and J lost 6 bases. This CDR3 spans 17 amino acids. Germline assignment: CDR1 SGHAT and CDR2 FQNNGV.

This clone was counted between two and nine times. This sequence joins TRBV5-8 and TRBJ2-7; TRBD2 aligns across 10 bases. V shed 1 base, J shed 8 bases, and the junction held 12 bases outside the gene matches. This CDR3 region has 16 residues. Germline loops: CDR1 SGHTS, CDR2 YDEGEE. CDR3 sequence reads: CASSLRLAGAPLQQYF. The CDR3 bases are TGTGCCAGCAGCTTGAGGCTAGCGGGGGCCCCCTTGCAGCAGTACTTC.

This clone was detected ten times or more. The chain has TRBV5-6 and TRBJ2-5; D not resolved. Trimming removed 2 bases at V and 1 base at J, with 9 bases between. Looked up from germline, CDR1 is SGHDT and CDR2 is YYEEEE. CDR3 length: 14 amino acids. The CDR3 coding sequence is TGTGCCAGCAGCTTAAGACCCCGCCAAGAGACCCAGTACTTC. Translating gives CASSLRPRQETQYF.

The gene calls are TRBV11-1 and TRBJ2-1; no definite D call. V was trimmed by 3 bases and J by 3 bases, leaving 18 bases between them. The CDR3 spans 17 residues. Looked up from germline, CDR1 is SGHAT and CDR2 is FQDESV (reference sequence). CDR3 amino acids: CASSFVLTFPNYNEQFF. Written as DNA, the CDR3 is TGTGCCAGCAGCTTTGTGTTAACGTTCCCTAACTACAATGAGCAGTTCTTC.